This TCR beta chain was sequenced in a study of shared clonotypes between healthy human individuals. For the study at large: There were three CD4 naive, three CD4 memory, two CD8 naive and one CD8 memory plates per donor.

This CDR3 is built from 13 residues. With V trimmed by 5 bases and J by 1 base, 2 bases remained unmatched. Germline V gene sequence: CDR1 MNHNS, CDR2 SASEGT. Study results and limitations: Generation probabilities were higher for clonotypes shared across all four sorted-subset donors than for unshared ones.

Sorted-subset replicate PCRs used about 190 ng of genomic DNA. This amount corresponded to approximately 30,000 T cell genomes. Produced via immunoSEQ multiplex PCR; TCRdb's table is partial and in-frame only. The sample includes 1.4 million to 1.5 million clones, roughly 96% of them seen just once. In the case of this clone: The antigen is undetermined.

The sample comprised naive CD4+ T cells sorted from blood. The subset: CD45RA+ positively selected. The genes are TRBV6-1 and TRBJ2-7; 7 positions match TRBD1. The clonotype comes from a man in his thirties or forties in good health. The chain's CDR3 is CASSSGQSYEQYF. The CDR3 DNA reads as TGTGCCAGCAGTTCGGGACAGTCCTACGAGCAGTACTTC.